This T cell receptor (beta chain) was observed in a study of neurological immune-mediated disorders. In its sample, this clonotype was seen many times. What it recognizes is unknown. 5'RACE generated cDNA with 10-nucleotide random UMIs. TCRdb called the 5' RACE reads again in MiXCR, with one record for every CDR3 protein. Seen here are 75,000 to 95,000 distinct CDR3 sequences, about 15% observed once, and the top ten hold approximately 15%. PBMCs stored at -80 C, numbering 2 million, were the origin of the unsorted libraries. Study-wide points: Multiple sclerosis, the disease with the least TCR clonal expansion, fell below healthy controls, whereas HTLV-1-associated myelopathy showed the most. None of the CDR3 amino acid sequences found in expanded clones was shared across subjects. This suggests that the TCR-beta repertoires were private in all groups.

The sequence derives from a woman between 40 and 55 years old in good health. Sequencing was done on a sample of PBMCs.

In nucleotides, the CDR3 is TGTGCCAGCAGTGTGTTTAATGAGCAGTTCTTC. The encoded protein is CASSVFNEQFF. The chain combines TRBV28 with TRBJ2-1; D not resolved. Germline lookup yields CDR1 MDHEN and CDR2 SYDVKM. Trimming left V 5 bases short and J 7 bases short, with 6 bases between. The CDR3 covers 11 residues.